This T cell receptor beta chain is drawn from a study of STAT5B mutations in CD4+ large granular lymphocyte leukemia. The length of the CDR3 is 15 residues. Germline V gene sequence: CDR1 MGHRA, CDR2 YSYEKL. The V end lost 0 bases, the J end lost 3 bases, and 11 bases lay between the germline ends. In the original analysis: Productive clonotypes were detectable down to 2.59 x 10-5 frequency. Repertoires were generated with immunoSEQ multiplex PCR, while TCRdb's copy carries only in-frame clones and drops some. V and J calls plus clone size are reproduced from that table; the DNA served to infer D and trimming. The repertoire consists of under 35,000 clones, with roughly two thirds occurring once and the leading ten covering 1.5% to 2%. For this clone: Its antigen remains unknown.

Points from the study as a whole: Main leukemic clonotypes were patient-specific, but under 30% appeared at low frequency elsewhere. Top patient clones used TRBV06 genes more often: 8/27 versus 2/35 in controls. Without HLA matching, higher CD4+ than CD8+ T-LGLL clonality could reflect small sample size.

V is TRBV4-1 and J is TRBJ1-2, with D perhaps TRBD1 (5 bases). Sequencing was carried out using CD4+ T cells from blood buffy coats. This clonotype was obtained from a human donor in good health. The CDR3 DNA reads as TGCGCCAGCAGCCAAGATGAGGCAGGGCACTATGGCTACACCTTC. Protein: CASSQDEAGHYGYTF.